Listed below are T cell receptor beta chains from one sample, sequenced in a study of early T cells in non-severe SARS-CoV-2 infection. From the 5' RACE reads, TCRdb called clonotypes with MiXCR, one entry per CDR3 protein. The data show about 49,000 distinct CDR3 sequences, roughly an eighth seen once. This material consisted of whole blood, taken at baseline. These receptors were collected from an adult who was a healthcare worker with PCR-confirmed SARS-CoV-2 infection or an uninfected control (not recorded which). CDR3s include the opening cysteine and the closing phenylalanine or tryptophan. The D gene is left open where the match is weak. Some rows mark clone size as missing; the rest say once, few, many or name a class of expanded clone.

D | size | J | V | CDR3 | DNA
NA | NA | TRBJ2-1 | TRBV28 | CASSWGRNEQFF | TGTGCCAGCAGCTGGGGCCGTAATGAGCAGTTCTTC
NA | NA | TRBJ2-3 | TRBV4-3 | CASSQDRHGSLAGDTQYF | TGCGCCAGCAGCCAAGATAGGCACGGGAGTCTGGCAGGAGATACGCAGTATTTT
NA | few | TRBJ2-7 | TRBV7-2 | CASSFGIYDTYEQYF | TGTGCCAGCAGCTTCGGGATTTATGATACCTACGAGCAGTACTTC
NA | many | TRBJ2-7 | TRBV6-6 | CASRSGGALYEQYF | TGTGCCAGCAGGTCAGGAGGGGCCCTTTACGAGCAGTACTTC
NA | NA | TRBJ2-1 | TRBV7-3 | CASSSWVGSEQVINF | TGTGCCAGCAGCTCTTGGGTCGGGAGTGAACAAGTGATTAATTTC
NA | few | TRBJ2-5 | TRBV6-2/TRBV6-3 | CASSGGGETQYF | TGTGCCAGCAGCGGGGGCGGGGAGACCCAGTACTTC
NA | many | TRBJ2-3 | TRBV20-1 | CGRTLGSTDTQYF | TGCGGTCGGACTCTAGGAAGCACAGATACGCAGTATTTT
TRBD2 | few | TRBJ2-2 | TRBV7-2 | CASSLTSGSRTGELFF | TGTGCCAGCAGCCTCACTAGCGGGAGTCGAACCGGGGAGCTGTTTTTT
TRBD1 | NA | TRBJ2-3 | TRBV5-6 | CASSFRTGWGADTQYF | TGTGCCAGCAGCTTCCGGACAGGTTGGGGCGCAGATACGCAGTATTTT
TRBD2 | many | TRBJ2-1 | TRBV3-1 | CASSLLAPTSGSYNEQFF | TGTGCCAGCAGCCTTCTCGCTCCGACTAGCGGGAGTTACAATGAGCAGTTCTTC
NA | few | TRBJ1-6 | TRBV9 | CASSVQNSPLHF | TGTGCCAGCAGCGTACAGAATTCACCCCTCCACTTT
TRBD1 | few | TRBJ2-3 | TRBV28 | CASSSPGQGFSDTQYF | TGTGCCAGCAGTTCCCCGGGACAGGGGTTCTCAGATACGCAGTATTTT
NA | NA | TRBJ1-1 | TRBV2 | CASTLGSMNTEAFF | TGTGCCAGCACCCTGGGGAGTATGAACACTGAAGCTTTCTTT
TRBD1 | few | TRBJ2-3 | TRBV14 | CASSHDRGLTDTQYF | TGTGCCAGCAGCCACGACAGGGGGCTGACAGATACGCAGTATTTT
TRBD1 | few | TRBJ2-4 | TRBV11-2 | CASRHRGEAKNIQYF | TGTGCCAGCCGCCACAGGGGGGAAGCCAAAAACATTCAGTACTTC
NA | many | TRBJ1-2 | TRBV7-9 | CASSLVYSKTNYGYTF | TGTGCCAGCAGCTTAGTGTACTCGAAAACTAACTATGGCTACACCTTC
NA | few | TRBJ2-5 | TRBV7-2 | CASSPLREAQYF | TGTGCCAGCAGCCCCCTCAGGGAGGCCCAGTACTTC
NA | many | TRBJ1-1 | TRBV12-3/TRBV12-4 | CASSFIGHGDTEAFF | TGTGCCAGCAGTTTCATAGGGCATGGGGACACTGAAGCTTTCTTT
NA | NA | TRBJ2-7 | TRBV3-1 | CASSQGVTSYEQYF | TGTGCCAGCAGCCAAGGGGTTACCTCTTACGAGCAGTACTTC
NA | many | TRBJ2-2 | TRBV2 | CASSERRVPAGELFF | TGTGCCAGCAGTGAAAGGAGGGTGCCAGCCGGGGAGCTGTTTTTT
NA | many | TRBJ1-3 | TRBV12-3/TRBV12-4 | CASTDRSSGNTIYF | TGTGCCAGCACCGACAGGAGCTCTGGAAACACCATATATTTT
NA | NA | TRBJ1-1 | TRBV4-1 | CASSPIGGTEAFF | TGCGCCAGCAGCCCAATCGGTGGAACTGAAGCTTTCTTT
TRBD2 | NA | TRBJ2-3 | TRBV10-3 | CAIGPSGRAGPQDTQYF | TGTGCCATCGGTCCTAGCGGGAGGGCCGGCCCCCAAGATACGCAGTATTTT
TRBD1 | many | TRBJ1-2 | TRBV6-5 | CASRLDRVRGYTF | TGTGCCAGCAGACTCGACAGGGTTCGTGGCTACACCTTC
NA | few | TRBJ1-1 | TRBV7-3 | CASVYEVAENTEAFF | TGTGCCAGCGTCTACGAGGTAGCGGAGAACACTGAAGCTTTCTTT
TRBD1 | many | TRBJ1-2 | TRBV6-5 | CATLADRASGYTF | TGTGCCACCCTAGCCGACAGGGCGAGTGGCTACACCTTC
TRBD2 | NA | TRBJ2-7 | TRBV12-3/TRBV12-4 | CASSSVAGGNEQYF | TGTGCCAGCAGTTCCGTAGCGGGAGGGAACGAGCAGTACTTC
NA | NA | TRBJ2-3 | TRBV7-2 | CASSLRRGRDDTQYF | TGTGCCAGCAGCTTACGGCGGGGCCGGGACGATACGCAGTATTTT
NA | few | TRBJ2-1 | TRBV10-3 | CAIRDNRDEQFF | TGTGCCATCAGGGATAACAGGGATGAGCAGTTCTTC
NA | few | TRBJ1-5 | TRBV28 | CASSLPGVSNQPQHF | TGTGCCAGCAGTTTACCCGGAGTTAGCAATCAGCCCCAGCATTTT
NA | few | TRBJ2-4 | TRBV7-8 | CAATFGGYIQYF | TGTGCTGCTACGTTTGGGGGGTACATTCAGTACTTC
NA | many | TRBJ1-5 | TRBV27 | CASSSSFRQPSNQPQHF | TGTGCCAGCAGTTCCTCCTTTCGACAGCCTAGCAATCAGCCCCAGCATTTT